The entry below gives a single TCR beta chain sequence along with its context. Germline CDR1 reads SGHDT; CDR2 reads YYEEEE. The CDR3 totals 14 residues. Deletions cut 4 bases from V and 6 bases from J, with 14 bases between. The data stem from a study of blood T cell repertoires in COVID-19. Overall study: Nucleic acid was either cDNA or gDNA, and it came from T cells, B-cell-depleted T cells, or PBMCs.

As handled by the study authors: Quantification of nucleated cells was approximated via reference gene primer amplification. The assay was immunoSEQ multiplex PCR, and TCRdb's table has in-frame clones only and misses some. D and trimming were read from the DNA, whereas the V and J calls and clone size are those reported in that table. This sample carries roughly 99,000 clones, over 80% of them seen once, and the ten largest clones take 1% to 1.5%. This clonotype was sampled from a woman aged 30 to 39 with acute or convalescent COVID-19. The sample taken for sequencing was peripheral blood. This chain links TRBV5-6 with TRBJ2-1; a weak D match, TRBD1 (6 bases). CDR3 in amino acids: CASSLTLQGNEQFF. CDR3 in DNA: TGTGCCAGCAGCCTTACCTTACAGGGCAATGAGCAGTTCTTC.